Detailed here is one TCR beta chain. The antigen is undetermined. Single viable CD3+CD4+CD8-CD45RO+ cells were sorted as the memory CD4+ T cells. Donors' CMV status reflects serum IgG against pp150, pp28, p38, p52. Positive selection with CD4 microbeads enriched total CD4+ T cells. The data were taken from a study of memory CD4+ T cells and cytomegalovirus serostatus. As for the study in general: Of the healthy Belgian adults, 9 were CMV seropositive and 24 seronegative. Study outcomes and limitations: The CMV-associated TCR signature appears largely within the CD4+ memory repertoire.

CDR3 size: 16 residues. J gave up 7 bases and V 2 bases, and 12 bases lay outside the gene matches. Germline V gene lookup returns CDR1 GTSNPN and CDR2 SVGIG (reference sequence). The protocol was immunoSEQ multiplex PCR, while the TCRdb copy is restricted to in-frame clones and leaves out a portion. The table has about 45,000 clones, approximately 82% seen once. The TCR sequence derives from an adult in good health and CMV-seronegative. The chain couples TRBV30 to TRBJ2-4; TRBD1 agrees at 9 bases. Material: memory CD4+ T cells from blood. The CDR3 loop reads CAWSFGTGGSANIQYF. CDR3 in DNA: TGTGCCTGGAGTTTTGGAACAGGGGGCTCTGCGAACATTCAGTACTTC.